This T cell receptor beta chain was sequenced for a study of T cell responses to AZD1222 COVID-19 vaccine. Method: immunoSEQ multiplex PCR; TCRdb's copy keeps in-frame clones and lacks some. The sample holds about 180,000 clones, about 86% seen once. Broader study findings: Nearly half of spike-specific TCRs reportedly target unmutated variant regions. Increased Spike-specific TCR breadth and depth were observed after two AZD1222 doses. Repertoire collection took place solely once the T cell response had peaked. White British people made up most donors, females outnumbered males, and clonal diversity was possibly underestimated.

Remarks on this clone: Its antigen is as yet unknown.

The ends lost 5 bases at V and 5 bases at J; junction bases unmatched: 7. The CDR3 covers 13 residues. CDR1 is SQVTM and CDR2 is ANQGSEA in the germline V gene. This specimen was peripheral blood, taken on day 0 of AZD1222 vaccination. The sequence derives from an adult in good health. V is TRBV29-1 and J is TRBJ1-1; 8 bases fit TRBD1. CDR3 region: CSVSQGAGTEAFF. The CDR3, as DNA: TGCAGCGTTTCTCAGGGGGCTGGGACTGAAGCTTTCTTT.